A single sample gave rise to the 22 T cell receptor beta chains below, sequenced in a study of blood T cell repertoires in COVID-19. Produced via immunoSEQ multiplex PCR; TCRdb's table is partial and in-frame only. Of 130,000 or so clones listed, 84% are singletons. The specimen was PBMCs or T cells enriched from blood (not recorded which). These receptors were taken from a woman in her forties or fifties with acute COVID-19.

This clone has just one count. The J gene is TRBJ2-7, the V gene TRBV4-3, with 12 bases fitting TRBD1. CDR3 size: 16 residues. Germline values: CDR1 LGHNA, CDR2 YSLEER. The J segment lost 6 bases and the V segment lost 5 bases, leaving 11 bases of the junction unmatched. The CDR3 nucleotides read TGCGCCAGCAGCGCCAGTACCGGGACAGGGGGCTTCGAGCAGTACTTC. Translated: CASSASTGTGGFEQYF.

For the CDR3, the DNA is TGTGCCAGCAGTCTTTGGGACAGCTCGAATCAGCCCCAGCATTTT. It is translated as CASSLWDSSNQPQHF. This sequence joins TRBV5-8 and TRBJ1-5; 7 nucleotides line up with TRBD1. Germline V gene lookup returns CDR1 SGHTS and CDR2 YDEGEE. This CDR3 has 15 residues. J was trimmed by 4 bases and V by 5 bases; bases with no gene match: 9.

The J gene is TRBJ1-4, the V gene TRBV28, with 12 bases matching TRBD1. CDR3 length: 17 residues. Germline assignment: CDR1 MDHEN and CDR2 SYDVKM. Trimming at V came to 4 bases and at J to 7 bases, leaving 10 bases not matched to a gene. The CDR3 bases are TGTGCCAGCAGTTCACCGGGACAGGGGGCTGGGGTTGAAAAACTGTTTTTT. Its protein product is CASSSPGQGAGVEKLFF. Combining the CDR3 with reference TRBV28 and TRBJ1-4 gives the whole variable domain DVKVTQSSRYLVKRTGEKVFLECVQDMDHENMFWYRQDPGLGLRLIYFSYDVKMKEKGDIPEGYSVSREKKERFSLILESASTNQTSMYLCASSSPGQGAGVEKLFFGSGTQLSVL.

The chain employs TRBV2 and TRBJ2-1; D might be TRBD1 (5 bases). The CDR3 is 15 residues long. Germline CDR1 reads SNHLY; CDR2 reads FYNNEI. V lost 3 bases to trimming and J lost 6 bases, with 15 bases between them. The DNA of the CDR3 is TGTGCCAGCAGTGAGCAGGGATCGGGCACCAATGAGCAGTTCTTC. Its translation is CASSEQGSGTNEQFF. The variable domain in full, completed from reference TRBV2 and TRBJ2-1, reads EPEVTQTPSHQVTQMGQEVILRCVPISNHLYFYWYRQILGQKVEFLVSFYNNEISEKSEIFDDQFSVERPDGSNFTLKIRSTKLEDSAMYFCASSEQGSGTNEQFFGPGTRLTVL.

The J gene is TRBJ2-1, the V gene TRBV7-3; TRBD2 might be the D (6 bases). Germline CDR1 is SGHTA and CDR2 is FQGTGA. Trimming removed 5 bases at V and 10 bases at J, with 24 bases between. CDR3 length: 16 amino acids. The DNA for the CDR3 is TGTGCCAGCAGCCCTCAACCGGGGAGCGGCCGGGGGGAGCAGTTCTTC. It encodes CASSPQPGSGRGEQFF.

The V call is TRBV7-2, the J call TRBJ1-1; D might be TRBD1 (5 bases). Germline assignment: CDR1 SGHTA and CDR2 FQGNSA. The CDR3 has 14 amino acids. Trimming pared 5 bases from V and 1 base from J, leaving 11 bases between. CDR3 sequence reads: CASSAHQGNTEAFF. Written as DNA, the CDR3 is TGTGCCAGCAGCGCGCATCAGGGGAACACTGAAGCTTTCTTT.

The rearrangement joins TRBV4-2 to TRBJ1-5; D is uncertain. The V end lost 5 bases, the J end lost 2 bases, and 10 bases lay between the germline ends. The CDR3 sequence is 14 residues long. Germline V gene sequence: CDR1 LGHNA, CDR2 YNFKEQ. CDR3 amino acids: CASSSVGGNQPQHF. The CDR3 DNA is TGTGCCAGCAGCTCAGTCGGGGGCAATCAGCCCCAGCATTTT.

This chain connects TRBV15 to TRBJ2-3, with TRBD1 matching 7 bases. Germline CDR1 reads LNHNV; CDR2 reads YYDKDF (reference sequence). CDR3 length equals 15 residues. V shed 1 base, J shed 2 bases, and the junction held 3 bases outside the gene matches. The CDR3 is CATSRGQGATDTQYF. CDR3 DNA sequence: TGTGCCACCAGCAGAGGACAGGGCGCCACAGATACGCAGTATTTT.

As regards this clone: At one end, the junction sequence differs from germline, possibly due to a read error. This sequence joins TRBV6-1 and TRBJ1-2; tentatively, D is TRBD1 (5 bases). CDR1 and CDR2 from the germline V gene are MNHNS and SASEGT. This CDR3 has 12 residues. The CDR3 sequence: CASSAGTGLIFF. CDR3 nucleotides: TGTGCCAGCAGTGCTGGCACAGGATTGATTTTCTTC.

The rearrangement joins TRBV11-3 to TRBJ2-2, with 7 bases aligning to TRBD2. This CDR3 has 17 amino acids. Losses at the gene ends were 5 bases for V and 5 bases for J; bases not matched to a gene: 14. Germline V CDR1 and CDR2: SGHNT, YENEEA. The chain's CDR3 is CASSPMGGDYPTGELFF. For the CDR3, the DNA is TGTGCCAGCAGCCCTATGGGTGGGGACTACCCTACCGGGGAGCTGTTTTTT.

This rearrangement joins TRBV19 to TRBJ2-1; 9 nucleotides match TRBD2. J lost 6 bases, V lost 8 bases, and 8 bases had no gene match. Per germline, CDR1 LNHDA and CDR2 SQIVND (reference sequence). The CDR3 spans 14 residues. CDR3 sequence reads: CASGSSGKGNEQFF. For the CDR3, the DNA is TGTGCCAGTGGGTCTAGCGGGAAAGGCAATGAGCAGTTCTTC. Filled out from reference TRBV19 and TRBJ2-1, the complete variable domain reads DGGITQSPKYLFRKEGQNVTLSCEQNLNHDAMYWYRQDPGQGLRLIYYSQIVNDFQKGDIAEGYSVSREKKESFPLTVTSAQKNPTAFYLCASGSSGKGNEQFFGPGTRLTVL.

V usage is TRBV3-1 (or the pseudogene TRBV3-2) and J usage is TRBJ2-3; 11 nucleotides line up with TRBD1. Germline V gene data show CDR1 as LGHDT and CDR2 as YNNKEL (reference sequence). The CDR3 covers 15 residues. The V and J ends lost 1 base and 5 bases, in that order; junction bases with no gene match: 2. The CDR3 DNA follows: TGTGCCAGCAGCCAAGCGGGACAGGGGGTAGATACGCAGTATTTT. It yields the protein CASSQAGQGVDTQYF.

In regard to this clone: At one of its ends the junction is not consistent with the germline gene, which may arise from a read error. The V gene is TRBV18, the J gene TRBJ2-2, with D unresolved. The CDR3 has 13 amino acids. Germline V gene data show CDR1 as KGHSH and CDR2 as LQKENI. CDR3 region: CASSPRSSGELFF. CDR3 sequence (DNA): TGTGCCAGCTCCCCACGAAGCTCCGGGGAGCTGTTTTTT.

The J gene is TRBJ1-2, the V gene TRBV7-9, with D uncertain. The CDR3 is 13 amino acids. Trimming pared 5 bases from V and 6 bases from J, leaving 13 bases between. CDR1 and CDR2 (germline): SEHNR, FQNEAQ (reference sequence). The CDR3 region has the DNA TGTGCCAGCAGCCGTTCGGAGGTCCATGGCTACACCTTC. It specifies CASSRSEVHGYTF.

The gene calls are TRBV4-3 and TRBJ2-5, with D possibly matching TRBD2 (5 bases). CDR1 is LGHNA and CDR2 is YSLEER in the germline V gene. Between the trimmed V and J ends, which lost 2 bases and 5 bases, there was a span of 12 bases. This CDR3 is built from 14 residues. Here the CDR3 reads CASSQFPGTETQYF. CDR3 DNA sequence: TGCGCCAGCAGCCAATTTCCGGGAACGGAGACCCAGTACTTC.

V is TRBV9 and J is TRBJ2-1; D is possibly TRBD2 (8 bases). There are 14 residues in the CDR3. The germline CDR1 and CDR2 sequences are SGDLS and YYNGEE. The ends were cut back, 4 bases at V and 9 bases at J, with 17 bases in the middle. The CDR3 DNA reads TGTGCCAGCAGCCCCCAGGGGGGACTAGGTGAGCAGTTCTTC. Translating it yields CASSPQGGLGEQFF.

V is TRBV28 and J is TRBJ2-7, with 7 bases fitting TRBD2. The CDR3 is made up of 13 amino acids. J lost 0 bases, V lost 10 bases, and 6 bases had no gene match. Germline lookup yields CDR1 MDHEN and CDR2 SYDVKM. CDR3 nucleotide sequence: TGTGCCACCGAGCGGGGCAACTCCTACGAGCAGTACTTC. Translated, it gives CATERGNSYEQYF.

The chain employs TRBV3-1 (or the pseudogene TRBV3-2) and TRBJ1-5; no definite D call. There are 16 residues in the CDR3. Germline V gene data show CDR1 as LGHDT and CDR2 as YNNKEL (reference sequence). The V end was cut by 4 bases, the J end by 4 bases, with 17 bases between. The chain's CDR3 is CASSRGPGLGNQPQHF. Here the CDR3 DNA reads TGTGCCAGCAGCCGAGGGCCAGGTCTAGGGAATCAGCCCCAGCATTTT.

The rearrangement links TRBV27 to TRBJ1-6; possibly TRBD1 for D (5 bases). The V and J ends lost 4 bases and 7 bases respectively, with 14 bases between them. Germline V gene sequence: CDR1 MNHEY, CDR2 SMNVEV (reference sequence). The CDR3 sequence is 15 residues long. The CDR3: CASSWPGGFNSPLHF. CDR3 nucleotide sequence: TGTGCCAGCAGTTGGCCGGGGGGTTTCAATTCACCCCTCCACTTT.

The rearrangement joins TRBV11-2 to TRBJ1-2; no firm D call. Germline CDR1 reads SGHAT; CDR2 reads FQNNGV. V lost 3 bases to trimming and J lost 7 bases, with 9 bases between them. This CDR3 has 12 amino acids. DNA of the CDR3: TGTGCCAGCAGCTTCTATGACTCTGGCTACACCTTC. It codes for CASSFYDSGYTF.

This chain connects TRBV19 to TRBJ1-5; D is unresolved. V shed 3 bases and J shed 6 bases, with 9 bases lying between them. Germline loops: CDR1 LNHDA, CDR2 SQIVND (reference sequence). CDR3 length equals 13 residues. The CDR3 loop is CASSIDSGQPQHF. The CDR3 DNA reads TGTGCCAGTAGTATCGATAGTGGTCAGCCCCAGCATTTT.

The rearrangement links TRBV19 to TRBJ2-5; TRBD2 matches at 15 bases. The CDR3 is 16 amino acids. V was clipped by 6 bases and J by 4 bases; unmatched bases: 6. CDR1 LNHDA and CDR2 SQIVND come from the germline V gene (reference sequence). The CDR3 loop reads CASRSEGLAGGETQYF. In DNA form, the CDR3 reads TGTGCCAGTAGATCGGAGGGACTAGCGGGAGGAGAGACCCAGTACTTC. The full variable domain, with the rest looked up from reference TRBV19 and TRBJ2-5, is DGGITQSPKYLFRKEGQNVTLSCEQNLNHDAMYWYRQDPGQGLRLIYYSQIVNDFQKGDIAEGYSVSREKKESFPLTVTSAQKNPTAFYLCASRSEGLAGGETQYFGPGTRLLVL.